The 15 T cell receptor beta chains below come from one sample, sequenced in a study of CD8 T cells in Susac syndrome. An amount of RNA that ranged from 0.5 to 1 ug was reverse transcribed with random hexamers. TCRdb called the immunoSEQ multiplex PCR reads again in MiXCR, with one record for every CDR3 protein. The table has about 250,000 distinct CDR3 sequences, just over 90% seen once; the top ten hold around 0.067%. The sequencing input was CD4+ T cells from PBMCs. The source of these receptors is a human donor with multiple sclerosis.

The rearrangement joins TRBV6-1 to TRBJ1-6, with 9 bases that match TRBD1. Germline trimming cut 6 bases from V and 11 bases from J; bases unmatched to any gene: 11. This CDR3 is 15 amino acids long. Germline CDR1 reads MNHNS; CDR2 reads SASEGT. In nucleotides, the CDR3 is TGTGCCAGCAGCAGTACCGGGACAGGGCTCGCACCCCTCCACTTT. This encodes CASSSTGTGLAPLHF.

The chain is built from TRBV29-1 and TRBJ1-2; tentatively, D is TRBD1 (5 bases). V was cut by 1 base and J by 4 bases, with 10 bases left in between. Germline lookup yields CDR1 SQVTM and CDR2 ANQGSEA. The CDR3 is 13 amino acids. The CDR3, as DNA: TGCAGCGTTGAAGGGACACCTACCTATGGCTACACCTTC. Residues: CSVEGTPTYGYTF. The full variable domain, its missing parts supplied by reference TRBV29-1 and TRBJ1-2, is SAVISQKPSRDICQRGTSLTIQCQVDSQVTMMFWYRQQPGQSLTLIATANQGSEATYESGFVIDKFPISRPNLTFSTLTVSNMSPEDSSIYLCSVEGTPTYGYTFGSGTRLTVV.

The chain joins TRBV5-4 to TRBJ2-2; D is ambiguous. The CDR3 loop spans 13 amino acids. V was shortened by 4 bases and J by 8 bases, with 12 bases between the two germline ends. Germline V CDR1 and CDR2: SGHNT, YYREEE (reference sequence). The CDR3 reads CASSPDPMGELFF. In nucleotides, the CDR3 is TGTGCCAGCAGCCCGGACCCCATGGGGGAGCTGTTTTTT.

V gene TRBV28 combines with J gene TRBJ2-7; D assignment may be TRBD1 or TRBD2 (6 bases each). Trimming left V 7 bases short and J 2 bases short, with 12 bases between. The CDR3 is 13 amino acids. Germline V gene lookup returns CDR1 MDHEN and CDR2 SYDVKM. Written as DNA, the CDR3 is TGTGCCAGCACTCGGGGGCCCGCCTACGAGCAGTACTTC. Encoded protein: CASTRGPAYEQYF.

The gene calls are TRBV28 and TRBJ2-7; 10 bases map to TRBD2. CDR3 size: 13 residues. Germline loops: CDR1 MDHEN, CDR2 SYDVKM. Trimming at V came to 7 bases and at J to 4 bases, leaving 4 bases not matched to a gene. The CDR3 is CASTLTSGYEQYV. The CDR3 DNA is TGTGCCAGCACTCTGACTAGCGGGTACGAGCAGTACGTC.

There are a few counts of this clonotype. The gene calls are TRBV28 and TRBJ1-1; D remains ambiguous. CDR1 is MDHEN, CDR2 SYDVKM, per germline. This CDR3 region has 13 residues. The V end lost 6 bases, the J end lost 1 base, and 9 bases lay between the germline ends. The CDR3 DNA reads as TGTGCCAGCAGGGGTACTGGGAACACTGAAGCTTTCTTT. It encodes CASRGTGNTEAFF. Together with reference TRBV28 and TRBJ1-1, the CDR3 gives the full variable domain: DVKVTQSSRYLVKRTGEKVFLECVQDMDHENMFWYRQDPGLGLRLIYFSYDVKMKEKGDIPEGYSVSREKKERFSLILESASTNQTSMYLCASRGTGNTEAFFGQGTRLTVV.

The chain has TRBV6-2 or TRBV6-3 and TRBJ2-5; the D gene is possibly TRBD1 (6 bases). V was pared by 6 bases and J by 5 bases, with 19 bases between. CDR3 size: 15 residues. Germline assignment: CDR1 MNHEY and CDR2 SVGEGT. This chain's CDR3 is CASSLIYRAWETQYF. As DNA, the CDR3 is TGTGCCAGCAGCCTAATATACAGGGCCTGGGAGACCCAGTACTTC.

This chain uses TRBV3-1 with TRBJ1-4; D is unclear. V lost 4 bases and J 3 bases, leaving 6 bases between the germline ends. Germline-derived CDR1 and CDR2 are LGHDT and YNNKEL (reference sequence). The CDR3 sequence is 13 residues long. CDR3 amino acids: CASSRSPNEKLFF. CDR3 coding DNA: TGTGCCAGCAGCCGTTCCCCTAATGAAAAACTGTTTTTT.

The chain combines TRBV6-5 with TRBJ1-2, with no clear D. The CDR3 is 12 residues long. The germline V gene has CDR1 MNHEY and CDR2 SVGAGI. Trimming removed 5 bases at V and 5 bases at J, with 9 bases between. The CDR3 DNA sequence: TGTGCCAGCAGTAAGCCCGGATATGGCTACACCTTC. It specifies CASSKPGYGYTF.

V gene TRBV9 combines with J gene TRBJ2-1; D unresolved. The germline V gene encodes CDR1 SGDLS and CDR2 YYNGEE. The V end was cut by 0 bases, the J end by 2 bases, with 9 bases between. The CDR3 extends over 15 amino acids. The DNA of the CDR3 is TGTGCCAGCAGCGTAGCTACCCTCCCCTACAATGAGCAGTTCTTC. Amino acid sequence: CASSVATLPYNEQFF.

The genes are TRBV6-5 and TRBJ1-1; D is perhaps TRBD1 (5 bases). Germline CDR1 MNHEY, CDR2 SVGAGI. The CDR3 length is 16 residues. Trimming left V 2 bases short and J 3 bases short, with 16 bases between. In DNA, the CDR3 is TGTGCCAGCAGTTACCTAGGGGTGCAGGGTCACACTGAAGCTTTCTTT. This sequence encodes CASSYLGVQGHTEAFF.

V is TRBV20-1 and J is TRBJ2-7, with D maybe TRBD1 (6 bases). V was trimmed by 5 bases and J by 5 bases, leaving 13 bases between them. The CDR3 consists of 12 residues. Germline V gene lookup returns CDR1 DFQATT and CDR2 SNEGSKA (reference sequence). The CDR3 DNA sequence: TGCAGTGCTTACAGGGTTGGGGACGAGCAGTACTTC. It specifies CSAYRVGDEQYF.

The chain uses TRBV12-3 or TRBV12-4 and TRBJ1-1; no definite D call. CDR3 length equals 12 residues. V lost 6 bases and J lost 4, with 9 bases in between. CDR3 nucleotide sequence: TGTGCCAGCAGACCTCCGGGCACTGAAGCTTTCTTT. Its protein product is CASRPPGTEAFF.

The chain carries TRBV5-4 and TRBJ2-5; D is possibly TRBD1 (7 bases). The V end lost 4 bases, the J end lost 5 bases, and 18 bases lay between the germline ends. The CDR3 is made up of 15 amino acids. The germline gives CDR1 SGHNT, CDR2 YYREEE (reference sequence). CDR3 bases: TGTGCCAGCAGCCCCCAGGGGGGCGGCGGGGAGACCCAGTACTTC. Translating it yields CASSPQGGGGETQYF.

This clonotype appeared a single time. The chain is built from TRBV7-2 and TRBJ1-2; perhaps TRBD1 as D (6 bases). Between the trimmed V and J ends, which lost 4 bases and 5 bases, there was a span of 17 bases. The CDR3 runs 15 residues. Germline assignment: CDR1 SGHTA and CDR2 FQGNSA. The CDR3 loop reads CASSSAGGTGYGYTF. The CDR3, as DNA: TGTGCCAGCAGCTCAGCCGGGGGCACGGGGTATGGCTACACCTTC.